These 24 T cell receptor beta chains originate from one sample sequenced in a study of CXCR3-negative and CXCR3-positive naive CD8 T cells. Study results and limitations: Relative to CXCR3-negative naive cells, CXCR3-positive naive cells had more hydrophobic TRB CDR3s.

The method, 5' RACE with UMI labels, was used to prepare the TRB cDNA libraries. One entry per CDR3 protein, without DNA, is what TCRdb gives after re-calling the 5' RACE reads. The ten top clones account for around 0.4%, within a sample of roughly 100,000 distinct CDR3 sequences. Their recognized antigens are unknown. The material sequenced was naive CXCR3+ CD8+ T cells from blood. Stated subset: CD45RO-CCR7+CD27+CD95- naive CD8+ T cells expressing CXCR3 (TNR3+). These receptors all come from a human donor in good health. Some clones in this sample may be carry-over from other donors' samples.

The CDR3: CSGKQGSRDSPLHF. The rearrangement joins TRBV29-1 to TRBJ1-6; no DNA is available, so the TRBD1 call from TCRdb remains unchecked. The V gene's germline CDR1 is SQVTM and CDR2 ANQGSEA. This CDR3 comprises 14 residues.

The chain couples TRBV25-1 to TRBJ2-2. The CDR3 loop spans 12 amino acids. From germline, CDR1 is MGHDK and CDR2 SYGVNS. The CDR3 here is CASSESIGELFF.

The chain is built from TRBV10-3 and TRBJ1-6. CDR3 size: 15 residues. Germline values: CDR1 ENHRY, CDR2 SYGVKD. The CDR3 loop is CAISESRGSNSPLHF.

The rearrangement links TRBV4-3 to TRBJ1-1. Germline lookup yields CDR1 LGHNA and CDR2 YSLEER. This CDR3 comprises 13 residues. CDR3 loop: CASSQGRWSEAFF.

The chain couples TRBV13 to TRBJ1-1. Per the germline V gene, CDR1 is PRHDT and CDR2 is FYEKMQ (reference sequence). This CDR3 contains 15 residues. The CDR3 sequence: CASSALGLALTEAFF.

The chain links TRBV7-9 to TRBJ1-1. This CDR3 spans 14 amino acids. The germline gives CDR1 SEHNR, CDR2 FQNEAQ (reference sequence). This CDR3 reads CASEPGRAGTEAFF.

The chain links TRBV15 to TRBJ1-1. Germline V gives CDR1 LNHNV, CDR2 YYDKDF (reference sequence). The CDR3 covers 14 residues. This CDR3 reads CATRSYYADTEAFF.

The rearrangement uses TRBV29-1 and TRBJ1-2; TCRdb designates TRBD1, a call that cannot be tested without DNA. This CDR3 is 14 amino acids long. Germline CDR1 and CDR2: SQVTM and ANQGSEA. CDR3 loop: CSVEGQGVLYGYTF.

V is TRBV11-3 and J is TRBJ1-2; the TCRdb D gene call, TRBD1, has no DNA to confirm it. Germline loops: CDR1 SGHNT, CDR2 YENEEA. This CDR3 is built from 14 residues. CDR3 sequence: CASSSDRGPDGYTF.

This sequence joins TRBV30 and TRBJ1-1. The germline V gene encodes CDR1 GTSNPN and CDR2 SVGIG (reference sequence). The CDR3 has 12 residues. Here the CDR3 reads CAWSGGDTEAFF.

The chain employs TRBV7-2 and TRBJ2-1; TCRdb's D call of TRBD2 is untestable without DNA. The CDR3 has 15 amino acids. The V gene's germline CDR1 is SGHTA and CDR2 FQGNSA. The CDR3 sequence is CASSPLWGGDNEQFF.

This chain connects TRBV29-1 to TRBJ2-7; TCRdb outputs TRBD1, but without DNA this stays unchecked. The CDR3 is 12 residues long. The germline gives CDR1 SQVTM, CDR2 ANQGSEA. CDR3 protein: CSAFIKSGEQYF.

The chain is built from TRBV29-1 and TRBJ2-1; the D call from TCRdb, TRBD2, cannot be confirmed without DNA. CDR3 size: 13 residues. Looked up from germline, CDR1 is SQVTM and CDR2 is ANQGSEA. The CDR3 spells CSVEREGSNEQFF.

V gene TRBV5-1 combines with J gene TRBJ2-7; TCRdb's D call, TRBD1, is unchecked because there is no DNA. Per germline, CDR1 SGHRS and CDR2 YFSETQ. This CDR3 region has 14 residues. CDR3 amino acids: CASSLETGSYEQYF.

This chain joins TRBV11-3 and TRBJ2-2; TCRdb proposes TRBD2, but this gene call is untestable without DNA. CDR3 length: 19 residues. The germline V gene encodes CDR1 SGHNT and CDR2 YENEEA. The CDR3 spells CASRPRAGTSAVNTGELFF.

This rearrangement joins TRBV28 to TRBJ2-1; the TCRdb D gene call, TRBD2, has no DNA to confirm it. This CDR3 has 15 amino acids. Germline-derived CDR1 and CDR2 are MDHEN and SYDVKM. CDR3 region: CASSLEERETNEQFF.

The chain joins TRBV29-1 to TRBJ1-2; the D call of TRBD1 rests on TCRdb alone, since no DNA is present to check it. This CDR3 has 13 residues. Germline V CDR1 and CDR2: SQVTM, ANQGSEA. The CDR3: CSALGQVRGGYTF. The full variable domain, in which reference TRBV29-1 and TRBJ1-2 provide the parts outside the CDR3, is SAVISQKPSRDICQRGTSLTIQCQVDSQVTMMFWYRQQPGQSLTLIATANQGSEATYESGFVIDKFPISRPNLTFSTLTVSNMSPEDSSIYLCSALGQVRGGYTFGSGTRLTVV.

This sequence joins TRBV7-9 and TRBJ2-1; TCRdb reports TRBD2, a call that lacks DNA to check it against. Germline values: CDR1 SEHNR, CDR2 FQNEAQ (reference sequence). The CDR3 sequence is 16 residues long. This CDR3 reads CASSLEVAGGFNEQFF.

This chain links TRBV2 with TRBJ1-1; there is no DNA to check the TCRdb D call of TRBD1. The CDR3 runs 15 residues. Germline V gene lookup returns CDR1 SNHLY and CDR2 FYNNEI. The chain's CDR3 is CAGSEAPGGNTEAFF.

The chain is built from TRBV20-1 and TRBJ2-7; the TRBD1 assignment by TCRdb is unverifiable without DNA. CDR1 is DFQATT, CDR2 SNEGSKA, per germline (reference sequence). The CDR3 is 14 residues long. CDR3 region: CSARSPTSGSEQYF.

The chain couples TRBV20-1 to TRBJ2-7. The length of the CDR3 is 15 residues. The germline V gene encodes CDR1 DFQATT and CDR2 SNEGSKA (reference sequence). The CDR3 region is CSARDLGRGSYEQYF.

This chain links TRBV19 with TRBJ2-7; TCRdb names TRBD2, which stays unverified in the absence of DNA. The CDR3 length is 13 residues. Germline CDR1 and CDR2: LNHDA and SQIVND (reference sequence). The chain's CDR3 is CASRTSGSYEQYF.

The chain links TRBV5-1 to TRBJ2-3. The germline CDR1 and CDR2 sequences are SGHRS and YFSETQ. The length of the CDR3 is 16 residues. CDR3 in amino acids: CASSLVDSSVTDTQYF.

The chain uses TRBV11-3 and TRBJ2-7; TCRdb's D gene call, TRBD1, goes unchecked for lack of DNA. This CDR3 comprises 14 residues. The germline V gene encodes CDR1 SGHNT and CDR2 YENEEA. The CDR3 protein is CASSPWDSNYEQYF.